Listed here are 14 T cell receptor beta chains from one sample, sequenced in a study of beta chain features in type 1 diabetes. Regarding the study as a whole: In every one of the four CD4+ subsets, TCRB CDR3s were moderately but significantly shorter in Type 1 diabetes patients.

Expressed TCRB transcripts got sequenced, as all isolated RNA was reverse transcribed. Profiling relied on immunoSEQ multiplex PCR, and the TCRdb table lists in-frame clones only, not all of them. Of some 700,000 clones listed, 10% to 15% were seen once; the top ten hold approximately 0.02%. Their antigens are not known. Sequenced input: naive CD4+ T cells from blood. These receptors came from a man between 18 and 35 years old with type 1 diabetes.

This chain links TRBV4-1 with TRBJ2-1; no clear D gene. Germline V lookup: CDR1 MGHRA, CDR2 YSYEKL. The CDR3 is 12 amino acids. V was trimmed by 0 bases and J by 10 bases, leaving 7 bases between them. CDR3 in amino acids: CASSQEVGEQFF. CDR3 nucleotides: TGCGCCAGCAGCCAAGAGGTCGGGGAGCAGTTCTTC.

This clone was picked up a small number of times. The chain uses TRBV25-1 and TRBJ1-3; D is perhaps TRBD1 (6 bases). CDR1 is MGHDK and CDR2 is SYGVNS in the germline V gene. The CDR3 is 15 amino acids. V shed 2 bases and J shed 0 bases, with 8 bases lying between them. The CDR3 nucleotides are TGTGCCAGCAGTGAAGGGGGCGTCTCTGGAAACACCATATATTTT. Translation: CASSEGGVSGNTIYF.

This clone was seen a few times. The chain employs TRBV21-1 and TRBJ2-3; the table's TRBD1 call for D was not verified on the DNA. TRBV21-1 is given as a pseudogene. This CDR3 has 18 amino acids. Here the CDR3 reads CASSKEVTGQSETDTQYF. DNA for the CDR3: TGTGCCAGCAGCAAAGAGGTTACGGGACAGTCGGAAACAGATACGCAGTATTTT.

This chain joins TRBV7-9 and TRBJ1-6; D is uncertain. The CDR3 sequence is 12 residues long. From germline, CDR1 is SEHNR and CDR2 FQNEAQ (reference sequence). Between the trimmed V and J ends, which lost 2 bases and 13 bases, there was a span of 9 bases. The CDR3 spells CASSLPPEPLHF. CDR3 bases: TGTGCCAGCAGCTTACCCCCCGAGCCCCTCCACTTT. The full variable domain, rest sourced from reference TRBV7-9 and TRBJ1-6, is DTGVSQNPRHKITKRGQNVTFRCDPISEHNRLYWYRQTLGQGPEFLTYFQNEAQLEKSRLLSDRFSAERPKGSFSTLEIQRTEQGDSAMYLCASSLPPEPLHFGNGTRLTVT.

This clone was counted between two and nine times. The chain joins TRBV30 to TRBJ1-1, with TRBD1 identical over 10 bases. The trim removed 7 bases at V and 11 bases at J, leaving 10 bases unmatched. The CDR3 loop spans 12 amino acids. Germline CDR1 GTSNPN, CDR2 SVGIG (reference sequence). The CDR3 DNA reads TGTGCCTCTGGGGGACAGGGGAAACGGGCTTTCTTT. Amino acid sequence: CASGGQGKRAFF.

This clone was found a few times. This chain links TRBV19 with TRBJ1-2, with a weak D call TRBD1 (5 bases). Between the trimmed V and J ends, which lost 1 base and 2 bases, there was a span of 11 bases. From germline, CDR1 is LNHDA and CDR2 SQIVND (reference sequence). This CDR3 contains 15 residues. The CDR3 is CASSIGSGRNYGYTF. For the CDR3, the DNA is TGTGCCAGTAGTATAGGATCAGGGAGGAACTATGGCTACACCTTC.

This clone was seen a few times. The V call is TRBV10-3, the J call TRBJ2-7; TRBD1 might be the D (6 bases). V was shortened by 6 bases and J by 3 bases, with 12 bases between the two germline ends. The CDR3 loop spans 13 amino acids. Germline values: CDR1 ENHRY, CDR2 SYGVKD. Here the CDR3 reads CAIRAGTHYEQYF. In DNA, the CDR3 is TGTGCCATCAGAGCCGGGACACACTACGAGCAGTACTTC.

This clone was detected only a few times. The chain employs TRBV30 and TRBJ1-1; D unresolved. The CDR3 contains 13 residues. CDR1 GTSNPN and CDR2 SVGIG come from the germline V gene (reference sequence). V was pared by 5 bases and J by 0 bases, with 10 bases between. The CDR3 here is CAWGVTLNTEAFF. CDR3 sequence (DNA): TGTGCCTGGGGGGTGACTTTGAACACTGAAGCTTTCTTT.

This clone was seen more than once but under ten times. The chain is built from TRBV4-1 and TRBJ1-5, with D unresolved. CDR1 is MGHRA, CDR2 YSYEKL, per germline. Trimming removed 3 bases from V and 11 bases from J, with 23 bases in between. The CDR3 runs 16 residues. The CDR3 here is CASSHPVGGQSRAQHF. As DNA, the CDR3 is TGCGCCAGCAGCCACCCGGTGGGAGGGCAATCAAGGGCCCAGCATTTT.

The genes are TRBV23-1 and TRBJ1-5, with a weak D call TRBD1 (5 bases). TRBV23-1 is classed as an ORF, of uncertain function. The CDR3 loop spans 16 amino acids. Trimming took off 2 bases at V and 4 bases at J, with 15 bases between the two ends. This CDR3 is CASSQPGDRGNQPQHF. As DNA, the CDR3 is TGCGCCAGCAGTCAACCGGGGGATAGGGGTAATCAGCCCCAGCATTTT.

The CDR3 loop reads CASSQDHTYRPTNEKLFF. CDR3 nucleotide sequence: TGCGCCAGCAGCCAAGATCACACGTACCGACCAACTAATGAAAAACTGTTTTTT. V gene TRBV4-1 combines with J gene TRBJ1-4; D gene ambiguous. V shed 0 bases and J shed 0 bases, with 14 bases lying between them. Germline V gene data show CDR1 as MGHRA and CDR2 as YSYEKL. The CDR3 totals 18 residues.

V gene TRBV5-1 combines with J gene TRBJ1-5; TRBD1 matches 8 bases. The CDR3 runs 15 residues. Germline V gene lookup returns CDR1 SGHRS and CDR2 YFSETQ. The trim removed 0 bases at V and 7 bases at J, leaving 6 bases unmatched. The CDR3 DNA reads TGCGCCAGCAGCTTGGGCGCAGGGGGCGAGCAGCCCCAGCATTTT. Protein sequence: CASSLGAGGEQPQHF.

The table lists this clone with a few counts. The gene calls are TRBV7-2 and TRBJ2-5; a weak D match, TRBD1 (6 bases). Germline V CDR1 and CDR2: SGHTA, FQGNSA. This CDR3 has 15 residues. V was clipped by 5 bases and J by 7 bases, with 20 bases between them. The CDR3 DNA is TGTGCCAGCAGCCGCATAACAGGGATAACAGGGACCCAGTACTTC. Its protein product is CASSRITGITGTQYF.

As concerns this clone: Relative to the germline gene, one junction end is altered; a read error may explain this. J is TRBJ2-7 and V is TRBV6-1; D is ambiguous. Per germline, CDR1 MNHNS and CDR2 SASEGT. The CDR3 runs 14 residues. This CDR3 is CASREGWDSYEQYF. The CDR3 region has the DNA TGTGCCAGCAGGGAAGGGTGGGACTCCTACGAGCAGTACTTC.